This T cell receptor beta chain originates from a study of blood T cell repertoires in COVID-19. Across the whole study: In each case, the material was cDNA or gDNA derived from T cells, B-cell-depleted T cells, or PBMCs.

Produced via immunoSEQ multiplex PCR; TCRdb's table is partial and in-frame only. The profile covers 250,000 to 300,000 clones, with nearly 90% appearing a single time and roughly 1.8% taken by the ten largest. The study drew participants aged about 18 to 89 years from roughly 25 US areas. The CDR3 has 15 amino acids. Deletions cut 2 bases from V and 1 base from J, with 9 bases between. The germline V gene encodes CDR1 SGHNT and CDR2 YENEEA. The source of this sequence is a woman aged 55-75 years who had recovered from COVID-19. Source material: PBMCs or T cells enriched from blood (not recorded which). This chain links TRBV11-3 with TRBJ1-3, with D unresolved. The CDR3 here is CASSLSTESGNTIYF. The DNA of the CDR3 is TGTGCCAGCAGCTTATCGACGGAGTCTGGAAACACCATATATTTT. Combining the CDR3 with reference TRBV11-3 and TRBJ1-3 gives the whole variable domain EAGVVQSPRYKIIEKKQPVAFWCNPISGHNTLYWYLQNLGQGPELLIRYENEEAVDDSQLPKDRFSAERLKGVDSTLKIQPAELGDSAVYLCASSLSTESGNTIYFGEGSWLTVV.